The 27 T cell receptor beta chains below come from one sample, sequenced in a study of blood T cells in healthy people across ages. Primed by a sample-barcoded 5' primer and a J-beta primer mix, a second PCR proceeded for about 7 to 11 cycles. Using its own MiXCR run on the 5' RACE reads, TCRdb lists one record per CDR3 protein. In the table there are roughly 570,000 distinct CDR3 sequences, 25% to 30% of which are singletons. Material for sequencing was blood. The source is a woman aged 70-85 years in good health.

J is TRBJ2-7 and V is TRBV4-1; 8 bases align to TRBD1. Unmatched junction bases numbered 12, after V lost 4 bases and J lost 4 bases. Germline values: CDR1 MGHRA, CDR2 YSYEKL. The CDR3 spans 16 residues. CDR3 protein: CASSPRYPGQEYEQYF. The CDR3 nucleotides are TGCGCCAGCAGCCCGCGGTACCCGGGACAGGAATACGAGCAGTACTTC.

The rearrangement links TRBV3-1 to TRBJ1-2; D might be TRBD1 (6 bases). Looked up from germline, CDR1 is LGHDT and CDR2 is YNNKEL (reference sequence). Between the trimmed V and J ends, which lost 6 bases and 0 bases, there was a span of 11 bases. The length of the CDR3 is 14 residues. The CDR3 sequence: CASSPTGSNYGYTF. DNA of the CDR3: TGTGCCAGCAGTCCGACAGGTTCTAACTATGGCTACACCTTC.

This clonotype appeared a few times. The chain couples TRBV7-2 to TRBJ2-7; 7 positions match TRBD1. With V trimmed by 5 bases and J by 0 bases, 10 bases remained unmatched. The CDR3 runs to 16 residues. CDR1 is SGHTA and CDR2 is FQGNSA in the germline V gene. CDR3 in amino acids: CASSERTGSTSYEQYF. Written as DNA, the CDR3 is TGTGCCAGCAGCGAACGGACAGGTTCCACCTCCTACGAGCAGTACTTC. Full variable domain (outside the CDR3, taken from reference TRBV7-2 and TRBJ2-7): GAGVSQSPSNKVTEKGKDVELRCDPISGHTALYWYRQSLGQGLEFLIYFQGNSAPDKSGLPSDRFSAERTGGSVSTLTIQRTQQEDSAVYLCASSERTGSTSYEQYFGPGTRLTVT.

This chain links TRBV7-6 with TRBJ1-1, with D possibly being TRBD1 (5 bases). Germline CDR1 SGHVS, CDR2 FNYEAQ. The CDR3 sequence is 13 residues long. V gave up 5 bases and J gave up 9 bases, with 16 bases separating them. This CDR3 is CASSMGGGLQAFF. DNA for the CDR3: TGTGCCAGCAGCATGGGGGGAGGGCTCCAAGCTTTCTTT. Supplemented by reference TRBV7-6 and TRBJ1-1, the full variable domain reads GAGVSQSPRYKVTKRGQDVALRCDPISGHVSLYWYRQALGQGPEFLTYFNYEAQQDKSGLPNDRFSAERPEGSISTLTIQRTEQRDSAMYRCASSMGGGLQAFFGQGTRLTVV.

This clonotype was observed a handful of times. The chain is built from TRBV29-1 and TRBJ2-5; no clear D. From germline, CDR1 is SQVTM and CDR2 ANQGSEA. V gave up 1 base and J gave up 6 bases, with 9 bases separating them. The CDR3 sequence is 12 residues long. CDR3 sequence reads: CSVEVQSKTQYF. CDR3 sequence (DNA): TGCAGCGTTGAAGTGCAGTCCAAGACCCAGTACTTC.

The gene calls are TRBV29-1 and TRBJ1-1; perhaps TRBD1 as D (5 bases). Germline V gene sequence: CDR1 SQVTM, CDR2 ANQGSEA. The V end was cut by 7 bases, the J end by 3 bases, with 15 bases between. The CDR3 has 13 residues. CDR3 coding DNA: TGCAGCGCCGGCCGGGGGATCGACACTGAAGCTTTCTTT. Residues: CSAGRGIDTEAFF.

This clonotype was observed a few times. V usage is TRBV20-1 and J usage is TRBJ2-1; D unclear. CDR1 DFQATT and CDR2 SNEGSKA come from the germline V gene (reference sequence). The CDR3 sequence is 13 residues long. V lost 3 bases and J 0 bases, leaving 6 bases between the germline ends. The chain's CDR3 is CSASGYSYNEQFF. In nucleotides, the CDR3 is TGCAGTGCTAGTGGCTACTCCTACAATGAGCAGTTCTTC.

This chain uses TRBV5-1 with TRBJ1-2, with D maybe TRBD1 (5 bases). The CDR3 length is 14 residues. Germline V gene sequence: CDR1 SGHRS, CDR2 YFSETQ. V lost 0 bases and J lost 4, with 10 bases in between. The CDR3 DNA is TGCGCCAGCAGCTTGGCCGAGGGGACCTATGGCTACACCTTC. Translating gives CASSLAEGTYGYTF. Together with reference TRBV5-1 and TRBJ1-2, the CDR3 gives the full variable domain: KAGVTQTPRYLIKTRGQQVTLSCSPISGHRSVSWYQQTPGQGLQFLFEYFSETQRNKGNFPGRFSGRQFSNSRSEMNVSTLELGDSALYLCASSLAEGTYGYTFGSGTRLTVV.

The V call is TRBV24-1, the J call TRBJ2-4; no clear D. Germline V CDR1 and CDR2: KGHDR, SFDVKD. The CDR3 consists of 13 residues. V lost 3 bases and J lost 12, with 14 bases in between. Written as DNA, the CDR3 is TGTGCCACCAGTGATGGTCCGACGGAAGATCAGTACTTC. This encodes CATSDGPTEDQYF.

The V gene is TRBV5-1, the J gene TRBJ2-7, with D tentatively TRBD1 (5 bases). The CDR3 is 14 amino acids. Trimming took off 4 bases at V and 5 bases at J, with 16 bases between the two ends. The germline V gene has CDR1 SGHRS and CDR2 YFSETQ. The CDR3 nucleotides are TGCGCCAGCAGCAAGGGGCAGGGTTTCCACGAGCAGTACTTC. It translates to CASSKGQGFHEQYF.

This clonotype was seen at least ten times. A junction end diverges from the germline sequence, so it may reflect a read error. The rearrangement uses TRBV20-1 and TRBJ2-5; weak D call: TRBD2 (6 bases). CDR1 is DFQATT and CDR2 is SNEGSKA in the germline V gene (reference sequence). The CDR3 runs 16 residues. CDR3: CSAGAAAGLSSEAQYF. CDR3 coding DNA: TGCAGTGCTGGGGCGGCGGCGGGGCTCTCCTCAGAGGCCCAGTACTTC.

The J gene is TRBJ1-4, the V gene TRBV29-1; 9 bases are shared with TRBD1. CDR1 SQVTM and CDR2 ANQGSEA come from the germline V gene. This CDR3 has 14 amino acids. After removal of 7 bases from V and 2 bases from J, the junction contained 5 bases not matched to a gene. The CDR3 sequence: CSAGDRATNEKLFF. The CDR3 bases are TGCAGCGCCGGGGACAGGGCGACTAATGAAAAACTGTTTTTT. Full variable domain (rest looked up from reference TRBV29-1 and TRBJ1-4): SAVISQKPSRDICQRGTSLTIQCQVDSQVTMMFWYRQQPGQSLTLIATANQGSEATYESGFVIDKFPISRPNLTFSTLTVSNMSPEDSSIYLCSAGDRATNEKLFFGSGTQLSVL.

This clonotype was picked up a small number of times. The V gene is TRBV7-2, the J gene TRBJ1-1, with D maybe TRBD1 (5 bases). Germline V CDR1 and CDR2: SGHTA, FQGNSA. This CDR3 contains 12 residues. The V and J ends lost 5 bases and 11 bases respectively, with 15 bases between them. CDR3 amino acids: CASSLPGDAAFF. The CDR3 nucleotides are TGTGCCAGCAGCCTTCCCGGGGACGCCGCTTTCTTT. Looking up the rest from reference TRBV7-2 and TRBJ1-1 gives the full variable domain: GAGVSQSPSNKVTEKGKDVELRCDPISGHTALYWYRQSLGQGLEFLIYFQGNSAPDKSGLPSDRFSAERTGGSVSTLTIQRTQQEDSAVYLCASSLPGDAAFFGQGTRLTVV.

This clonotype was seen a few times. The rearrangement links TRBV5-1 to TRBJ1-1; 8 bases fit TRBD1. Germline V gene lookup returns CDR1 SGHRS and CDR2 YFSETQ. This CDR3 contains 15 residues. The ends lost 4 bases at V and 4 bases at J; junction bases unmatched: 9. CDR3 loop: CASSPRTGRSTEAFF. The CDR3 nucleotides read TGCGCCAGCAGCCCAAGGACAGGGAGGAGCACTGAAGCTTTCTTT.

This clonotype was counted only a few times. The chain has TRBV4-2 and TRBJ2-5; TRBD1 is a possible D gene (5 bases). V lost 4 bases and J lost 2, with 14 bases in between. Per the germline V gene, CDR1 is LGHNA and CDR2 is YNFKEQ. The CDR3 totals 15 residues. CDR3 loop: CASSREGAAQETQYF. The CDR3 region has the DNA TGTGCCAGCAGCCGAGAAGGGGCAGCACAAGAGACCCAGTACTTC.

The chain uses TRBV4-3 and TRBJ2-4, with TRBD1 identical over 7 bases. This CDR3 region has 18 residues. V shed 0 bases and J 0 bases; nucleotides not matched to a gene: 8. The V gene's germline CDR1 is LGHNA and CDR2 YSLEER. The DNA for the CDR3 is TGCGCCAGCAGCCAAGATCAGGGACAGCTACTAGCCAAAAACATTCAGTACTTC. Amino acid sequence: CASSQDQGQLLAKNIQYF.

This chain connects TRBV11-1 to TRBJ1-1; D is possibly TRBD1 (5 bases). CDR3 length equals 15 residues. Per the germline V gene, CDR1 is SGHAT and CDR2 is FQDESV (reference sequence). V lost 3 bases and J lost 2, with 13 bases in between. CDR3 nucleotide sequence: TGTGCCAGCAGCTTCACCGGGACCGGCAACACTGAAGCTTTCTTT. Translating it yields CASSFTGTGNTEAFF.

The chain couples TRBV6-5 to TRBJ1-5; D uncertain. The germline V gene encodes CDR1 MNHEY and CDR2 SVGAGI. V was shortened by 0 bases and J by 7 bases, with 7 bases between the two germline ends. This CDR3 region has 13 residues. CDR3 amino acids: CASSYSIVQPQHF. The CDR3 bases are TGTGCCAGCAGTTACTCGATAGTACAGCCCCAGCATTTT.

This chain joins TRBV29-1 and TRBJ1-1; TRBD1 is a possible D gene (5 bases). The CDR3 extends over 13 amino acids. Germline V gene data show CDR1 as SQVTM and CDR2 as ANQGSEA. V lost 1 base and J lost 0, with 6 bases in between. The CDR3 DNA reads TGCAGCGTTGAAGCAGGGCTGAACACTGAAGCTTTCTTT. Translating it yields CSVEAGLNTEAFF.

The rearrangement uses TRBV20-1 and TRBJ2-1, with TRBD2 matching 7 bases. The J call may be mistaken, given a closer DNA end match to TRBJ2-5. Germline V CDR1 and CDR2: DFQATT, SNEGSKA (reference sequence). The CDR3 extends over 13 amino acids. The CDR3 DNA is TGCAGTGCTAGAGATTTACTAGCGGAGACCCAGTACTTC. It translates to CSARDLLAETQYF.

This clonotype came up a few times. The V and J genes are TRBV15 and TRBJ1-2; D uncertain. Germline values: CDR1 LNHNV, CDR2 YYDKDF (reference sequence). V was shortened by 0 bases and J by 4 bases, with 9 bases between the two germline ends. This CDR3 has 14 residues. The CDR3 spells CATSRDRQFYGYTF. For the CDR3, the DNA is TGTGCCACCAGCAGAGATCGGCAGTTCTATGGCTACACCTTC.

This clonotype came up a few times. The J gene is TRBJ1-2, the V gene TRBV7-2; D unclear. This CDR3 spans 15 amino acids. The ends were cut back, 2 bases at V and 2 bases at J, with 12 bases in the middle. CDR1 is SGHTA, CDR2 FQGNSA, per germline. CDR3 sequence reads: CASSLTPTTNYGYTF. CDR3 nucleotides: TGTGCCAGCAGCTTAACGCCGACAACAAACTATGGCTACACCTTC.

This clonotype occurred a few times. This sequence joins TRBV7-2 and TRBJ1-3, with D perhaps matching TRBD1 (6 bases). The V and J ends lost 5 bases and 4 bases respectively, with 15 bases between them. The CDR3 covers 15 residues. Germline CDR1 and CDR2: SGHTA and FQGNSA. In nucleotides, the CDR3 is TGTGCCAGCAGCCCGACCAGGGGTCCAGGAAACACCATATATTTT. Protein product: CASSPTRGPGNTIYF.

The chain recombines TRBV12-3 or TRBV12-4 with TRBJ1-1; D might be TRBD1 (6 bases). There are 14 residues in the CDR3. The ends were cut back, 8 bases at V and 6 bases at J, with 19 bases in the middle. The CDR3 protein is CASHRLGARPEAFF. The CDR3 nucleotides read TGTGCCAGCCACCGATTGGGGGCGCGCCCTGAAGCTTTCTTT.

The rearrangement links TRBV7-2 to TRBJ2-5; 7 bases are a match to TRBD2. The tail of the sequence fits TRBJ2-1 better, so the J call may be wrong. CDR3 length: 15 residues. Germline values: CDR1 SGHTA, CDR2 FQGNSA. The CDR3: CASSLAQRGSNEQFF. The CDR3 nucleotides are TGTGCCAGCAGCTTAGCCCAGCGGGGTAGTAATGAGCAGTTCTTC.

The chain uses TRBV14 and TRBJ1-3; D gene uncertain. V lost 3 bases and J 0 bases, leaving 15 bases between the germline ends. Per germline, CDR1 SGHDN and CDR2 FVKESK. The CDR3 spans 17 residues. The CDR3 sequence is CASSQMFGGDSGNTIYF. Written as DNA, the CDR3 is TGTGCCAGCAGCCAGATGTTCGGCGGGGACTCTGGAAACACCATATATTTT.

This clonotype was recorded a few times. The junction shows a germline mismatch at one end, possibly a read error. CDR3 sequence (DNA): TGTGCCAGCAGCCAAGATGGTCCATCCCCCTTC. Protein sequence: CASSQDGPSPF. The chain employs TRBV14 and TRBJ2-5; D gene ambiguous. The CDR3 is made up of 11 amino acids. Per the germline V gene, CDR1 is SGHDN and CDR2 is FVKESK.